These T cell receptor beta chains were read from a single sample in a study. Each CDR3 protein is one row after TCRdb ran MiXCR on the 5' RACE reads. The sample contains tens of thousands of distinct CDR3 sequences, about 25% of which appear only once. Sequences were obtained from tumor-infiltrating Tregs sorted from the breast tumor. The receptors shown here come from a female donor with breast cancer. Each CDR3 is given without its conserved first and last residue.

v_gene: TRBV7-2; CDR3aa: ASSLWGRETQY
v_gene: TRBV5-6; CDR3aa: ASSFPSHGGGQDYEQY
v_gene: TRBV24-1; CDR3aa: ATSELDRGTDTQY
v_gene: TRBV20-1; CDR3aa: SAWQGNTEAF
v_gene: TRBV4-2; CDR3aa: ASSQGEGTATEQF
v_gene: TRBV5-1; CDR3aa: ASSLITRTSGSYNEQF
v_gene: TRBV3-1; CDR3aa: ANSHNNSPLH
v_gene: TRBV7-9; CDR3aa: ASSLFTGGLNEQF
v_gene: TRBV11-2; CDR3aa: ASSSLTGGWY
v_gene: TRBV9; CDR3aa: ASSVVGLGIPSTDTQY
v_gene: TRBV9; CDR3aa: ASSVGGNMNTEAF
v_gene: TRBV5-1; CDR3aa: ASSERTGGNEQF
v_gene: TRBV20-1; CDR3aa: SARGEAKNIQY
v_gene: TRBV6-1; CDR3aa: ASAWAQDGTQY
v_gene: TRBV6-5; CDR3aa: ASSYHRQAYEQY
v_gene: TRBV7-2; CDR3aa: ASSLWTRIQETRY
v_gene: TRBV12-3/TRBV12-4; CDR3aa: ASSSPGQGGHEQY
v_gene: TRBV27; CDR3aa: ASRKGFGYT
v_gene: TRBV28; CDR3aa: ASSFLAGGRETQY
v_gene: TRBV6-5; CDR3aa: ASSYNNQAF
v_gene: TRBV4-2; CDR3aa: ASSRRAGLAGGSFGGTGELF
v_gene: TRBV4-1; CDR3aa: ASRQEIRAGAGGYT
v_gene: TRBV12-3/TRBV12-4; CDR3aa: ASSDRRQGANYGYT
v_gene: TRBV6-5; CDR3aa: ASRFGGMGTDTQY
v_gene: TRBV5-1; CDR3aa: ASSLVLAGGSNEQF
v_gene: TRBV6-1; CDR3aa: ASSEALGYGYT
v_gene: TRBV10-3; CDR3aa: AISDSTGSWGYT